The entry below gives a single TCR beta chain sequence along with its context. A junction boundary mismatches the germline segment, possibly from a read error. The authors ran a second PCR of about 7 to 12 cycles using a sample-barcoded 5' primer and a J-beta primer mix. Tagging of each cDNA molecule was performed by a template-switch adaptor with 12 random nucleotides. TCRdb re-derived calls from the 5' RACE reads in MiXCR, one entry per CDR3 protein. The sample holds around 1,500,000 distinct CDR3 sequences, 28% seen once. This entry comes from a study of blood T cells in healthy people across ages. The CDR3 is 12 amino acids.

The clonotype was recovered from a woman aged 25 to 39 in good health. The V and J genes are TRBV12-3 or TRBV12-4 and TRBJ1-2; D not resolved. The material sequenced was blood. This chain's CDR3 is CASSFRCYGYTF. CDR3 sequence (DNA): TGCGCCAGCAGTTTTCGCTGCTATGGCTACACCTTC.